This TCR beta chain was observed in a study of cytomegalovirus exposure and HLA in healthy donors. PCR primers comprised 60 Vbeta and 13 Jbeta primers. The protocol was immunoSEQ multiplex PCR, while the TCRdb copy is restricted to in-frame clones and leaves out a portion. This sample's table reports approximately 45,000 clones. The V gene's germline CDR1 is SGHTA and CDR2 FQGNSA. The V gene lost 1 base and the J gene lost 3 bases, with 13 bases spanning the gap. CDR3 length: 15 amino acids. The sequencing sample was made of PBMCs. This receptor was identified in a woman aged 40 to 49 in good health and CMV-seronegative. The genes are TRBV7-2 and TRBJ2-7, with D perhaps TRBD1 (5 bases). The DNA of the CDR3 is TGTGCCAGCAGCTTAGGACAGATTAATCACTACGAGCAGTACTTC. Translation: CASSLGQINHYEQYF.